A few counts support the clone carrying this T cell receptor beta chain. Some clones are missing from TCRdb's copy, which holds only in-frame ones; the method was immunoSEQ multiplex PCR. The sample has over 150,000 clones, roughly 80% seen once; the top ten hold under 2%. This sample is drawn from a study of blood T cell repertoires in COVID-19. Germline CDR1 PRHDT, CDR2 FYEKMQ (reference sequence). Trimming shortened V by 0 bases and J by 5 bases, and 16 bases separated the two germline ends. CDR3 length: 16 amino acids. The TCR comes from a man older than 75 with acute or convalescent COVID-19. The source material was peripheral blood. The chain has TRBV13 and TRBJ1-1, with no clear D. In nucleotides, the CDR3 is TGTGCCAGCAGCTTAGGCCTGGGAGGCTCCTTTACTGAAGCTTTCTTT. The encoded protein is CASSLGLGGSFTEAFF.